Presented here are 20 T cell receptor beta chains from one specimen sequenced in a study of beta chain features in type 1 diabetes. Study results and caveats: In all four CD4+ subsets, TCRB CDR3 length was significantly, moderately reduced in type 1 diabetes.

These TCRs' antigens remain unknown. The entirety of the isolated RNA underwent reverse transcription, so expressed TCRB transcripts were sequenced. The data were produced by immunoSEQ multiplex PCR, yet TCRdb's version contains in-frame clones alone and is incomplete. The sample gives a few hundred thousand clones, 13% of which show up once; roughly 0.015% is in the top ten. Sequenced sample: naive CD4+ T cells from blood. The receptors derive from a woman aged 18-35 years with type 1 diabetes.

This clone showed up just a few times. This rearrangement joins TRBV7-8 to TRBJ1-1, with 7 bases identical to TRBD1. J gave up 2 bases and V 4 bases, and 4 bases lay outside the gene matches. The CDR3 is made up of 14 amino acids. The V gene's germline CDR1 is SGHVS and CDR2 FQNEAQ. The CDR3 spells CASSSRDSNTEAFF. The CDR3 DNA is TGTGCCAGCAGCTCCCGGGACAGCAACACTGAAGCTTTCTTT.

This clone showed up just a few times. The chain employs TRBV18 and TRBJ2-2; D call uncertain. Trimming shortened V by 6 bases and J by 6 bases, and 14 bases separated the two germline ends. The CDR3 runs 14 residues. Per the germline V gene, CDR1 is KGHSH and CDR2 is LQKENI. The CDR3 protein is CASSRLESPGELFF. The CDR3 region has the DNA TGTGCCAGCTCTCGTCTCGAGAGTCCCGGGGAGCTGTTTTTT.

This chain uses TRBV4-1 with TRBJ2-3; TRBD2 matches at 10 bases. J gave up 6 bases and V 2 bases, and 11 bases lay outside the gene matches. CDR1 is MGHRA and CDR2 is YSYEKL in the germline V gene. The CDR3 extends over 17 amino acids. The CDR3 DNA is TGCGCCAGCAGCCAAATCGGGACTAGCGTTTCCACGGATACGCAGTATTTT. Translated, it gives CASSQIGTSVSTDTQYF.

This clone was recorded a few times. This chain connects TRBV5-1 to TRBJ2-5; 13 positions agree with TRBD2. Looked up from germline, CDR1 is SGHRS and CDR2 is YFSETQ. The CDR3 totals 18 residues. Germline trimming cut 6 bases from V and 1 base from J; bases unmatched to any gene: 12. CDR3 in DNA: TGCGCCAGCACCCTTGGGACTAGCGGGAACTCGGGCCAAGAGACCCAGTACTTC. Translation: CASTLGTSGNSGQETQYF.

The chain links TRBV19 to TRBJ2-1, with 9 bases matching TRBD2. Germline V gene lookup returns CDR1 LNHDA and CDR2 SQIVND (reference sequence). Trimming cost V 1 base and J 4 bases; bases outside gene matches: 2. The CDR3 sequence is 15 residues long. CDR3 sequence: CASSIGAGGYNEQFF. The CDR3 DNA is TGTGCCAGTAGTATAGGGGCGGGAGGGTACAATGAGCAGTTCTTC.

This clone occurred a few times. This sequence joins TRBV21-1 and TRBJ2-3; TRBD2, as called in the table, went unchecked against the DNA. TRBV21-1 is a documented pseudogene. The CDR3 has 15 residues. CDR3 sequence: CASTQARLGPDTQYF. The CDR3 region has the DNA TGTGCCAGCACCCAGGCGAGACTAGGACCAGATACGCAGTATTTT.

The chain links TRBV7-2 to TRBJ2-5; weak D call: TRBD2 (5 bases). The CDR3 runs 14 residues. Germline CDR1 SGHTA, CDR2 FQGNSA. The ends were cut back, 5 bases at V and 4 bases at J, with 14 bases in the middle. The CDR3 region has the DNA TGTGCCAGCAGCCGTAGCCCAGCGGTAGAGACCCAGTACTTC. This sequence encodes CASSRSPAVETQYF.

This clone was seen a few times. DNA for the CDR3: TGTGCCAGTAGTTCCGGGACTAGCTACGAGCAGTACGTC. Its protein product is CASSSGTSYEQYV. The chain combines TRBV19 with TRBJ2-7; TRBD2 agrees at 8 bases. Germline V gives CDR1 LNHDA, CDR2 SQIVND (reference sequence). The V gene end was trimmed by 5 bases and the J gene end by 3 bases; junction bases not matched to a gene: 3. This CDR3 is built from 13 residues.

The V gene is TRBV6-1, the J gene TRBJ1-2; a weak D match, TRBD1 (6 bases). Germline loops: CDR1 MNHNS, CDR2 SASEGT. Trimming stripped 6 bases from V and 6 bases from J, with 14 bases between. This CDR3 is 13 amino acids long. The CDR3 DNA reads as TGTGCCAGCAGCGCTGGACAGAAGGATGGCTACACCTTC. Translating it yields CASSAGQKDGYTF.

The rearrangement joins TRBV7-8 to TRBJ2-5; D remains ambiguous. The germline V gene has CDR1 SGHVS and CDR2 FQNEAQ. The CDR3 extends over 13 amino acids. Between the trimmed V and J ends, which lost 3 bases and 3 bases, there was a span of 8 bases. The CDR3 protein is CASSFNREETQYF. The CDR3 region has the DNA TGTGCCAGCAGCTTTAATCGGGAAGAGACCCAGTACTTC. The full variable domain, with the rest looked up from reference TRBV7-8 and TRBJ2-5, is GAGVSQSPRYKVAKRGQDVALRCDPISGHVSLFWYQQALGQGPEFLTYFQNEAQLDKSGLPSDRFFAERPEGSVSTLKIQRTQQEDSAVYLCASSFNREETQYFGPGTRLLVL.

This clone was found a few times. This chain connects TRBV19 to TRBJ2-1, with 7 bases aligning to TRBD2. Germline values: CDR1 LNHDA, CDR2 SQIVND (reference sequence). V shed 4 bases and J 8 bases; nucleotides not matched to a gene: 2. This CDR3 has 12 amino acids. CDR3 region: CASSRLADEQFF. CDR3 DNA sequence: TGTGCCAGTAGTAGACTAGCCGATGAGCAGTTCTTC.

This clone came up a few times. At one of its ends the junction is not consistent with the germline gene, which may arise from a read error. The rearrangement links TRBV9 to TRBJ1-4, with TRBD1 matching 9 bases. The CDR3 runs 16 residues. Per germline, CDR1 SGDLS and CDR2 YYNGEE. The CDR3 DNA sequence: TGTGCCAGCAGCGGACAGGGGGGCGGTTACAATGGAAAACTGTTTTTT. This sequence encodes CASSGQGGGYNGKLFF.

The chain joins TRBV2 to TRBJ2-2; D gene ambiguous. With 3 bases removed from V and 7 bases from J, the gap between germline ends came to 3 bases. Germline V gene lookup returns CDR1 SNHLY and CDR2 FYNNEI. This CDR3 is 11 amino acids long. The CDR3 region is CASSDYGELFF. The CDR3 region has the DNA TGTGCCAGCAGTGATTACGGGGAGCTGTTTTTT.

The chain has TRBV19 and TRBJ2-1; 12 nucleotides match TRBD2. From germline, CDR1 is LNHDA and CDR2 SQIVND (reference sequence). The V gene end was trimmed by 6 bases and the J gene end by 7 bases; junction bases not matched to a gene: 4. CDR3 length equals 14 residues. In DNA, the CDR3 is TGTGCCAGTAGGGGACTAGCGGGCCCAAATGAGCAGTTCTTC. Translation gives CASRGLAGPNEQFF.

This clone was observed a few times. The V call is TRBV2, the J call TRBJ1-4; maybe TRBD1 (5 bases). Germline assignment: CDR1 SNHLY and CDR2 FYNNEI. V lost 5 bases to trimming and J lost 3 bases, with 10 bases between them. CDR3 length: 14 amino acids. The CDR3 region is CASSTRQSNEKLFF. CDR3 bases: TGTGCCAGCAGTACCCGACAGTCTAATGAAAAACTGTTTTTT.

This clone was seen a few times. The rearrangement uses TRBV7-2 and TRBJ2-7; maybe TRBD1 (5 bases). Germline V lookup: CDR1 SGHTA, CDR2 FQGNSA. Trimming shortened V by 4 bases and J by 3 bases, and 16 bases separated the two germline ends. The CDR3 has 15 amino acids. CDR3 DNA: TGTGCCAGCAGCTCACCAGGGTTGCACTTCTACGAGCAGTACTTC. Translated, it gives CASSSPGLHFYEQYF.

The genes are TRBV27 and TRBJ1-1; D possibly corresponds to TRBD1 (6 bases). Trimming pared 6 bases from V and 4 bases from J, leaving 12 bases between. This CDR3 spans 13 amino acids. Looked up from germline, CDR1 is MNHEY and CDR2 is SMNVEV (reference sequence). The CDR3 loop reads CASSPTGPTEAFF. CDR3 in DNA: TGTGCCAGCAGCCCGACAGGCCCCACTGAAGCTTTCTTT.

This clone was counted only a few times. This sequence joins TRBV11-2 and TRBJ2-1, with a possible D match to TRBD2 (6 bases). The CDR3 sequence is 14 residues long. Trimming cost V 5 bases and J 8 bases, with 16 bases left between them. Germline loops: CDR1 SGHAT, CDR2 FQNNGV. The DNA for the CDR3 is TGTGCCAGCAGCCCCGGGAGTCCGGTTTATGAGCAGTTCTTC. It yields the protein CASSPGSPVYEQFF.

The chain has TRBV7-2 and TRBJ2-3; maybe TRBD2 (5 bases). The CDR3 loop spans 14 amino acids. Trimming cost V 5 bases and J 4 bases, with 13 bases left between them. Germline assignment: CDR1 SGHTA and CDR2 FQGNSA. DNA of the CDR3: TGTGCCAGCAGCCCCTACCGGGAAGCAGATACGCAGTATTTT. Protein sequence: CASSPYREADTQYF.

Only a few counts were recorded for this clone. CDR3 residues: CASSWRFGETQYF. CDR3 DNA sequence: TGTGCCAGCAGCTGGAGATTTGGAGAGACCCAGTACTTC. The chain links TRBV5-5 to TRBJ2-5; D ambiguous. Trimming cost V 3 bases and J 4 bases, with 10 bases left between them. The CDR3 has 13 residues. Germline CDR1 is SGHKS and CDR2 is YYEKEE (reference sequence).